This T cell receptor beta chain came from a study of memory CD4+ T cells and cytomegalovirus serostatus. Germline lookup yields CDR1 SGHNT and CDR2 YYREEE (reference sequence). V lost 1 base, J lost 2 bases, and 9 bases lay in between. This CDR3 has 15 amino acids. The sort gate was single viable CD3+CD4+CD8-CD45RO+ cells for memory CD4+ T cells. Positive selection with CD4 microbeads enriched total CD4+ T cells. As originally analysed: After removing out-of-frame reads, 2 million to 2.5 million distinct TCRbeta sequences remained. The protocol was immunoSEQ multiplex PCR, while the TCRdb copy is restricted to in-frame clones and leaves out a portion. The DNA gave D and trimming, while V, J and clone size come from that table. The table includes approximately 27,000 clones, 76% detected once.

The chain uses TRBV5-4 and TRBJ1-4, with no clear D. The sequencing sample was made of memory CD4+ T cells from blood. This receptor was taken from an adult in good health and CMV-seronegative. CDR3: CASSLTGGTNEKLFF. Written as DNA, the CDR3 is TGTGCCAGCAGCTTGACGGGAGGCACTAATGAAAAACTGTTTTTT.